A few counts support the clone carrying this T cell receptor (beta chain). Its target is unknown. Primers: 60 Vbeta forward and 13 Jbeta reverse. Some clones are missing from TCRdb's copy, which holds only in-frame ones; the method was immunoSEQ multiplex PCR. The table includes 100,000 to 150,000 clones, around 72% detected once. The source of the sample is a study of cytomegalovirus exposure and HLA in healthy donors. Study-wide findings and caveats: Highly shared sequence variants in one cluster were likely a sequencing artifact.

V was trimmed by 9 bases and J by 0 bases, leaving 12 bases between them. Germline lookup yields CDR1 SNHLY and CDR2 FYNNEI. The CDR3 extends over 14 amino acids. The material sequenced was PBMCs. The clonotype originates from a woman in her thirties or forties in good health and CMV-seronegative. The V call is TRBV2, the J call TRBJ1-3, with D possibly matching TRBD1 (5 bases). CDR3 region: CARSRGDSGNTIYF. The CDR3 nucleotides read TGTGCCAGGAGCCGGGGGGACTCTGGAAACACCATATATTTT.